These 19 T cell receptor beta chains originate from one sample sequenced in a study of T cells of healthy individuals. MiXCR, applied by TCRdb to the 5' RACE reads, yields one record per CDR3 protein. The sample records more than 60,000 distinct CDR3 sequences, around 15% being singletons. All receptors derive from a human donor in good health.

Many counts were recorded for this clonotype. V gene TRBV5-1 combines with J gene TRBJ2-3; TRBD2 might be the D (6 bases). Germline values: CDR1 SGHRS, CDR2 YFSETQ. The CDR3 spans 16 residues. Trimming cost V 4 bases and J 2 bases, with 17 bases left between them. CDR3 amino acids: CASSTIAAIFTDTQYF. In nucleotides, the CDR3 is TGCGCCAGCAGCACGATAGCGGCAATATTCACAGATACGCAGTATTTT.

Ten or more counts support this clonotype. The chain combines TRBV30 with TRBJ1-1; D remains ambiguous. This CDR3 is built from 13 residues. Germline V lookup: CDR1 GTSNPN, CDR2 SVGIG (reference sequence). The ends were cut back, 0 bases at V and 6 bases at J, with 11 bases in the middle. In nucleotides, the CDR3 is TGTGCCTGGAGTGTCCACTTCGGGTCTGAAGCTTTCTTT. As protein: CAWSVHFGSEAFF.

This clonotype appeared a few times. The V gene is TRBV21-1, the J gene TRBJ1-5; the D call in the table, TRBD1, was not verified against the DNA. TRBV21-1 represents a pseudogene. CDR3 length: 17 amino acids. The CDR3 nucleotides are TGTGCCAGCAAGGATGGGAAACAGGGAGCGAGCAATCAGCCCCAGCATTTT. The encoded protein is CASKDGKQGASNQPQHF.

The chain carries TRBV14 and TRBJ2-6; D is possibly TRBD1 (5 bases). CDR1 SGHDN and CDR2 FVKESK come from the germline V gene. CDR3 size: 16 residues. Trimming pared 2 bases from V and 1 base from J, leaving 9 bases between. As DNA, the CDR3 is TGTGCCAGCAGCCAACTTAAGGGGTCTGGGGCCAACGTCCTGACTTTC. This encodes CASSQLKGSGANVLTF.

This clonotype was counted a few times. The chain is built from TRBV27 and TRBJ2-3; a possible D gene is TRBD2 (6 bases). Between the trimmed V and J ends, which lost 2 bases and 2 bases, there was a span of 8 bases. The germline V gene has CDR1 MNHEY and CDR2 SMNVEV (reference sequence). CDR3 size: 14 residues. This chain's CDR3 is CASSLGEATDTQYF. The CDR3 DNA sequence: TGTGCCAGCAGTTTAGGGGAGGCCACAGATACGCAGTATTTT.

This clonotype was counted between two and nine times. The chain carries TRBV6-1 and TRBJ2-1; D gene unclear. There are 14 residues in the CDR3. In germline, CDR1 is MNHNS, CDR2 SASEGT. V lost 1 base and J 6 bases, leaving 10 bases between the germline ends. The CDR3 region has the DNA TGTGCCAGCAGTGAAGGCTCGGGTGTCAATGAGCAGTTCTTC. This gives the protein CASSEGSGVNEQFF.

V and J are TRBV4-1 and TRBJ2-1; D perhaps matches TRBD1 (6 bases). The CDR3 has 17 residues. The V and J ends lost 0 bases and 5 bases respectively, with 17 bases between them. Germline CDR1 reads MGHRA; CDR2 reads YSYEKL. The CDR3 reads CASSQDRGYRDNNEQFF. For the CDR3, the DNA is TGCGCCAGCAGCCAAGATAGGGGGTACAGAGACAACAATGAGCAGTTCTTC.

This clonotype was seen ten or more times. V and J are TRBV4-3 and TRBJ2-2; 16 nucleotides align to TRBD2. The V and J ends lost 3 bases and 3 bases, in that order; junction bases with no gene match: 7. This CDR3 contains 19 residues. Germline lookup yields CDR1 LGHNA and CDR2 YSLEER. CDR3 sequence reads: CASSQMGLAGGPDTGELFF. DNA for the CDR3: TGCGCCAGCAGCCAGATGGGACTAGCGGGAGGGCCGGACACCGGGGAGCTGTTTTTT.

This clonotype was seen a handful of times. The chain employs TRBV5-5 and TRBJ1-1; no definite D call. CDR3 length equals 16 residues. V was trimmed by 0 bases and J by 6 bases, leaving 18 bases between them. Germline loops: CDR1 SGHKS, CDR2 YYEKEE (reference sequence). The CDR3 reads CASSLEGSGGLAEAFF. CDR3 bases: TGTGCCAGCAGCTTGGAAGGGTCGGGCGGACTGGCTGAAGCTTTCTTT. Using reference TRBV5-5 and TRBJ1-1 for the parts outside the CDR3, the full variable domain is DAGVTQSPTHLIKTRGQQVTLRCSPISGHKSVSWYQQVLGQGPQFIFQYYEKEERGRGNFPDRFSARQFPNYSSELNVNALLLGDSALYLCASSLEGSGGLAEAFFGQGTRLTVV.

This clonotype was detected many times. The rearrangement links TRBV7-3 to TRBJ1-2; D possibly corresponds to TRBD1 (5 bases). Deletions cut 5 bases from V and 4 bases from J, with 20 bases between. This CDR3 has 16 residues. Germline CDR1 reads SGHTA; CDR2 reads FQGTGA. As DNA, the CDR3 is TGTGCCAGCAGCCCAGCAGGGCGGAATCTAATCTATGGCTACACCTTC. Amino acids: CASSPAGRNLIYGYTF.

The rearrangement links TRBV28 to TRBJ1-5, with 7 bases identical to TRBD1. The CDR3 is made up of 15 amino acids. From germline, CDR1 is MDHEN and CDR2 SYDVKM. V trimming: 5 bases; J trimming: 1 base; junction bases outside the gene matches: 5. The CDR3 here is CASSRPGQSNQPQHF. The CDR3 DNA is TGTGCCAGCAGTCGCCCGGGACAGAGCAATCAGCCCCAGCATTTT.

This clonotype came up many times. The V call is TRBV29-1, the J call TRBJ2-7; D possibly corresponds to TRBD1 (6 bases). From germline, CDR1 is SQVTM and CDR2 ANQGSEA. The CDR3 contains 13 residues. The V end was cut by 2 bases, the J end by 4 bases, with 12 bases between. The CDR3 spells CSVERDTGYEQYF. CDR3 nucleotides: TGCAGCGTTGAACGGGACACTGGATACGAGCAGTACTTC.

The chain couples TRBV7-2 to TRBJ1-2, with a possible D match to TRBD1 (6 bases). In germline, CDR1 is SGHTA, CDR2 FQGNSA. V lost 5 bases and J lost 0, with 10 bases in between. The CDR3 has 14 residues. The CDR3 DNA follows: TGTGCCAGCAGCCGACAGGCAGCTAACTATGGCTACACCTTC. This codes for CASSRQAANYGYTF. Complete variable domain (other parts from reference TRBV7-2 and TRBJ1-2): GAGVSQSPSNKVTEKGKDVELRCDPISGHTALYWYRQSLGQGLEFLIYFQGNSAPDKSGLPSDRFSAERTGGSVSTLTIQRTQQEDSAVYLCASSRQAANYGYTFGSGTRLTVV.

The genes are TRBV9 and TRBJ2-7; TRBD2 matches 7 bases. Germline CDR1 SGDLS, CDR2 YYNGEE. V lost 3 bases, J lost 5 bases, and 8 bases stayed unmatched. The CDR3 totals 14 residues. This CDR3 reads CASSALSSGNEQYF. The CDR3 region has the DNA TGTGCCAGCAGCGCACTCTCAAGCGGGAACGAGCAGTACTTC. Based on the CDR3 plus reference TRBV9 and TRBJ2-7, the full variable domain is DSGVTQTPKHLITATGQRVTLRCSPRSGDLSVYWYQQSLDQGLQFLIQYYNGEERAKGNILERFSAQQFPDLHSELNLSSLELGDSALYFCASSALSSGNEQYFGPGTRLTVT.

This clonotype was counted only a few times. CDR3: CASSVGPGTARSGNTIYF. The CDR3 coding sequence is TGTGCCAGCAGCGTAGGACCTGGGACAGCCCGCTCTGGAAACACCATATATTTT. The V call is TRBV9, the J call TRBJ1-3, with TRBD1 identical over 7 bases. The CDR3 is made up of 18 amino acids. From germline, CDR1 is SGDLS and CDR2 YYNGEE. V was clipped by 0 bases and J by 0 bases; unmatched bases: 9.

This clonotype has at least ten counts. The rearrangement joins TRBV14 to TRBJ1-1; D is unresolved. There are 14 residues in the CDR3. CDR1 and CDR2 (germline): SGHDN, FVKESK. V dropped 1 base and J dropped 1 base, with 7 bases sitting between them. The CDR3 loop is CASSQVAGNTEAFF. In DNA, the CDR3 is TGTGCCAGCAGCCAAGTGGCCGGGAACACTGAAGCTTTCTTT.

This clonotype showed up just a few times. The chain joins TRBV7-8 to TRBJ1-4; D not resolved. Germline V gene lookup returns CDR1 SGHVS and CDR2 FQNEAQ. V shed 2 bases and J shed 1 base, with 8 bases lying between them. The CDR3 spans 15 residues. As DNA, the CDR3 is TGTGCCAGCAGCTTAACTGGGATAACTAATGAAAAACTGTTTTTT. Protein: CASSLTGITNEKLFF.

This clonotype was observed at least ten times. The genes are TRBV2 and TRBJ2-7; maybe TRBD2 (5 bases). This CDR3 is 12 amino acids long. Trimming pared 4 bases from V and 7 bases from J, leaving 11 bases between. Germline loops: CDR1 SNHLY, CDR2 FYNNEI. CDR3 amino acids: CASSVLAREQYF. In DNA, the CDR3 is TGTGCCAGCAGTGTCCTAGCACGGGAGCAGTACTTC.

The chain recombines TRBV4-1 with TRBJ2-7; the D is unclear. Germline assignment: CDR1 MGHRA and CDR2 YSYEKL. This CDR3 is 16 amino acids long. V lost 1 base and J lost 4, with 17 bases in between. CDR3 amino acids: CASSQANWLTFYEQYF. The CDR3 coding sequence is TGCGCCAGCAGCCAAGCAAATTGGCTGACCTTTTACGAGCAGTACTTC.